These T cell receptor beta chains were read from a single sample in a study of blood T cell repertoires in COVID-19. TCRdb keeps only in-frame clones here, not all; method: immunoSEQ multiplex PCR. Here the sample spans some 340,000 clones, about 85% being singletons. Sequenced input: peripheral blood. Receptors were obtained from a woman aged 18 to 35 with acute or convalescent COVID-19. The CDR3 runs from the conserved cysteine through the conserved F or W. The order of the fields is V gene, J gene, CDR3 protein.

V: TRBV2
J: TRBJ2-6
CDR3: CASISEGAGANVLTF

V: TRBV11-2
J: TRBJ2-1
CDR3: CASSLGTGQGEQFF

V: TRBV13
J: TRBJ2-3
CDR3: CASSPYGKRGSTDTQYF

V: TRBV7-3
J: TRBJ2-6
CDR3: CASSTTGTGANVLTF

V: TRBV29-1
J: TRBJ1-1
CDR3: CSSDADSDTEAFF

V: TRBV5-6
J: TRBJ1-5
CDR3: CASSLARQGEVQPQHF

V: TRBV2
J: TRBJ2-3
CDR3: CASSLAAGTGNTDTQYF

V: TRBV29-1
J: TRBJ2-1
CDR3: CSVGQASFYNEQFF

V: TRBV6-1
J: TRBJ1-1
CDR3: CASSEVGGSSTEAFF

V: TRBV30
J: TRBJ1-4
CDR3: CAWSTLDRLNEKLFF

V: TRBV9
J: TRBJ1-4
CDR3: CASSVSRDYNEKLFF

V: TRBV6-1
J: TRBJ2-7
CDR3: CASSELAGVSRYEQYF

V: TRBV5-1
J: TRBJ2-3
CDR3: CASSSALAGGPDTQYF

V: TRBV9
J: TRBJ2-7
CDR3: CASSALGDSYEQYF

V: TRBV7-9
J: TRBJ1-4
CDR3: CASSLPGEFGKLFF

V: TRBV29-1
J: TRBJ2-5
CDR3: CSALPPEETQYF

V: TRBV6-1
J: TRBJ1-2
CDR3: CASSEGQGLYGYTF

V: TRBV5-1
J: TRBJ2-3
CDR3: CASSFGTSGTPTGSTDTQYF

V: TRBV4-1
J: TRBJ2-7
CDR3: CASSQTGTGAYEQYF

V: TRBV10-3
J: TRBJ2-7
CDR3: CAISRAGQGSYEQYF

V: TRBV15
J: TRBJ2-7
CDR3: CATSRTAGQGNNEQYF

V: TRBV9
J: TRBJ1-2
CDR3: CASSVMGQSYGYTF